Listed below are T cell receptor beta chains from one sample, sequenced in a study of beta chain features in type 1 diabetes. Measured with immunoSEQ multiplex PCR; TCRdb has only the in-frame clones, and not every one. The sample lists around 150,000 clones, about 9.3% occurring once. The sequenced sample was central memory CD4+ T cells from blood. These receptors were taken from a man aged 30 to 39 with type 1 diabetes. Each CDR3 is given with its conserved first and last residue. Each record gives: CDR3 DNA, CDR3 protein, D gene, J gene, CDR3 length, V gene, clone size. The D gene is left open where the match is weak. Clone size, where shown, is once, few, many, or a class for clones that have expanded.

CDR3nt: TGCGCCAGCAGCTTGGGAGCCACCGATGAAAAACTGTTTTTT
CDR3aa: CASSLGATDEKLFF
d_gene: .
j_gene: TRBJ1-4
len: 14
v_gene: TRBV5-1
abundance: .

CDR3nt: TGTGCCAGCAGTTACCCTCGCGACTTCTCACGGCCAATTCAGTACTTC
CDR3aa: CASSYPRDFSRPIQYF
d_gene: .
j_gene: TRBJ2-4
len: 16
v_gene: TRBV28
abundance: few

CDR3nt: TGTGCCACCGCCAGGGATCGGACCGGGGAGCTGTTTTTT
CDR3aa: CATARDRTGELFF
d_gene: .
j_gene: TRBJ2-2
len: 13
v_gene: TRBV6-5
abundance: .

CDR3nt: TGTGCCAGCAGCCCGGGACTAGCGGGATCCTACAATGAGCAGTTCTTC
CDR3aa: CASSPGLAGSYNEQFF
d_gene: TRBD2
j_gene: TRBJ2-1
len: 16
v_gene: TRBV28
abundance: .

CDR3nt: TGTGCCAGCCACGGGGATAATAGAGGCTACACCTTC
CDR3aa: CASHGDNRGYTF
d_gene: .
j_gene: TRBJ1-2
len: 12
v_gene: TRBV7-9
abundance: few

CDR3nt: TGCGCCAGCAGTCACTCCAATGAGCAGTTCTTC
CDR3aa: CASSHSNEQFF
d_gene: .
j_gene: TRBJ2-1
len: 11
v_gene: TRBV23-1
abundance: many

CDR3nt: TGTGCCAGCAGCTTAGGGGCGGGACAGCCCCAGCATTTT
CDR3aa: CASSLGAGQPQHF
d_gene: .
j_gene: TRBJ1-5
len: 13
v_gene: TRBV2
abundance: .

CDR3nt: TGTGCCAGCGTCGAGAACGCTGGAGGGAACGAGCAGTACTTC
CDR3aa: CASVENAGGNEQYF
d_gene: .
j_gene: TRBJ2-7
len: 14
v_gene: TRBV28
abundance: few

CDR3nt: TGTGCCAGCAGCCCGACGGGACTAGCTGTGGGGACCCAGTACTTC
CDR3aa: CASSPTGLAVGTQYF
d_gene: TRBD2
j_gene: TRBJ2-5
len: 15
v_gene: TRBV7-2
abundance: few

CDR3nt: TGTGCCAGCAGCCTAGGCCAGGGGGAGACCCAGTACTTC
CDR3aa: CASSLGQGETQYF
d_gene: .
j_gene: TRBJ2-5
len: 13
v_gene: TRBV7-6
abundance: few

CDR3nt: TGTGCCTGGAGTGGACTAGCGGGAGATATGGGGGAGCAGTTCTTC
CDR3aa: CAWSGLAGDMGEQFF
d_gene: TRBD2
j_gene: TRBJ2-1
len: 15
v_gene: TRBV30
abundance: .

CDR3nt: TGCAGCGTAGGAAGGTCGGGACACGAAAACATTCAGTACTTC
CDR3aa: CSVGRSGHENIQYF
d_gene: .
j_gene: TRBJ2-4
len: 14
v_gene: TRBV29-1
abundance: .

CDR3nt: TGTGCCAGCAGCTTAGCGGCGGCTAGCAGCACAGATACGCAGTATTTT
CDR3aa: CASSLAAASSTDTQYF
d_gene: .
j_gene: TRBJ2-3
len: 16
v_gene: TRBV7-2
abundance: few

CDR3nt: TGCAGCGTTTTGACAGGGGAAGAGACCCAGTACTTC
CDR3aa: CSVLTGEETQYF
d_gene: TRBD1
j_gene: TRBJ2-5
len: 12
v_gene: TRBV29-1
abundance: few

CDR3nt: TGTGCCAGCAGCCAAGGGCGACTAGCGGGAGGGGAGACCCAGTACTTC
CDR3aa: CASSQGRLAGGETQYF
d_gene: TRBD2
j_gene: TRBJ2-5
len: 16
v_gene: TRBV4-2
abundance: .

CDR3nt: TGTGCCAGCAGCTTGGCCACGGCTAGCGGGAGCCAGAGCTCCTACAATGAGCAGTTCTTC
CDR3aa: CASSLATASGSQSSYNEQFF
d_gene: TRBD2
j_gene: TRBJ2-1
len: 20
v_gene: TRBV5-5
abundance: .

CDR3nt: TGCAGCGCCGGGAGGGTTGGCTACACCTTC
CDR3aa: CSAGRVGYTF
d_gene: .
j_gene: TRBJ1-2
len: 10
v_gene: TRBV29-1
abundance: .

CDR3nt: TGTGCCAGCAGTTACATCGGCGGGAACTACGAGCAGTACTTC
CDR3aa: CASSYIGGNYEQYF
d_gene: .
j_gene: TRBJ2-7
len: 14
v_gene: TRBV6-5
abundance: few

CDR3nt: TGTGCCAGCTCACCACCGGTAGCGGGACCCTCCTACAATGAGCAGTTCTTC
CDR3aa: CASSPPVAGPSYNEQFF
d_gene: TRBD2
j_gene: TRBJ2-1
len: 17
v_gene: TRBV18
abundance: .

CDR3nt: TGTGCCAGCAGCTCGAAGCGGGGCAGCACAGATACGCAGTATTTT
CDR3aa: CASSSKRGSTDTQYF
d_gene: TRBD2
j_gene: TRBJ2-3
len: 15
v_gene: TRBV5-4
abundance: few

CDR3nt: TGCAGCGTTGACGCCGGGACAGGGACGGTAGAGGGCTACACCTTC
CDR3aa: CSVDAGTGTVEGYTF
d_gene: TRBD1
j_gene: TRBJ1-2
len: 15
v_gene: TRBV29-1
abundance: .

CDR3nt: TGTGCCAGCAGTTATACCCCGGGACTAGGCTACAATGAGCAGTTCTTC
CDR3aa: CASSYTPGLGYNEQFF
d_gene: TRBD2
j_gene: TRBJ2-1
len: 16
v_gene: TRBV7-9
abundance: .

CDR3nt: TGTGCCAGCAGCCCAGGGGCTAGCGGGAGCCGGGGAGAGACCCAGTACTTC
CDR3aa: CASSPGASGSRGETQYF
d_gene: TRBD2
j_gene: TRBJ2-5
len: 17
v_gene: TRBV9
abundance: few

CDR3nt: TGCGCCAGCAGCCTACAGGGGGCGAAGGAGACCCAGTACTTC
CDR3aa: CASSLQGAKETQYF
d_gene: TRBD1
j_gene: TRBJ2-5
len: 14
v_gene: TRBV5-4
abundance: .

CDR3nt: TGTGCCAGCAGTGTGGGAGGGTCCCCCACAGATACGCAGTATTTT
CDR3aa: CASSVGGSPTDTQYF
d_gene: TRBD2
j_gene: TRBJ2-3
len: 15
v_gene: TRBV28
abundance: .

CDR3nt: TGTGCCAGCAGCGTAGCCCCTAGCGGGCAACCCCCCTACAATGAGCAGTTCTTC
CDR3aa: CASSVAPSGQPPYNEQFF
d_gene: TRBD2
j_gene: TRBJ2-1
len: 18
v_gene: TRBV9
abundance: .

CDR3nt: TGTGCCAGCAGCCAAGTAGGGGCACAGGGATTGAGCAATCAGCCCCAGCATTTT
CDR3aa: CASSQVGAQGLSNQPQHF
d_gene: .
j_gene: TRBJ1-5
len: 18
v_gene: TRBV4-2
abundance: .

CDR3nt: TGTGCCAGCCTATTAGCGGGAGAAGGAGATACGCAGTATTTT
CDR3aa: CASLLAGEGDTQYF
d_gene: TRBD2
j_gene: TRBJ2-3
len: 14
v_gene: TRBV7-9
abundance: .

CDR3nt: TGTGCCAGCAGCTTAAATGGGGGCGGCGTTATAGGAGCTTTCTTT
CDR3aa: CASSLNGGGVIGAFF
d_gene: .
j_gene: TRBJ1-1
len: 15
v_gene: TRBV7-3
abundance: few

CDR3nt: TGCGCCAGCAGCCAAGAAGGGCGCAGGGGAGCTTTCACAGATACGCAGTATTTT
CDR3aa: CASSQEGRRGAFTDTQYF
d_gene: .
j_gene: TRBJ2-3
len: 18
v_gene: TRBV4-3
abundance: few

CDR3nt: TGTGCCAGCAGCTTAGCTCCTAGCGGGAATGAGCAGTTCTTC
CDR3aa: CASSLAPSGNEQFF
d_gene: TRBD2
j_gene: TRBJ2-1
len: 14
v_gene: TRBV7-6
abundance: few

CDR3nt: TGTGCCAGCAGCTCCTCGGGTTCGGGGTATGGCTACACCTTC
CDR3aa: CASSSSGSGYGYTF
d_gene: .
j_gene: TRBJ1-2
len: 14
v_gene: TRBV7-9
abundance: .

CDR3nt: TGCGCCAGCAGCTTAGGACGGCAGGACTTACAGTACTTC
CDR3aa: CASSLGRQDLQYF
d_gene: .
j_gene: TRBJ2-5
len: 13
v_gene: TRBV5-1
abundance: .

CDR3nt: TGTGCCAGCAGCTTTGGGCCCCAAGAGACCCAGTACTTC
CDR3aa: CASSFGPQETQYF
d_gene: .
j_gene: TRBJ2-5
len: 13
v_gene: TRBV7-2
abundance: few

CDR3nt: TGTGCCAGCAGTTCCCGCGGGAGTAGGGTTCAAGAGACCCAGTACTTC
CDR3aa: CASSSRGSRVQETQYF
d_gene: TRBD2
j_gene: TRBJ2-5
len: 16
v_gene: TRBV28
abundance: .

CDR3nt: TGCAGCGTTGGACAGGGACAAGAGACCCAGTACTTC
CDR3aa: CSVGQGQETQYF
d_gene: TRBD1
j_gene: TRBJ2-5
len: 12
v_gene: TRBV29-1
abundance: many

CDR3nt: TGTGCCAGCAGTGAGGAGACAGGGGGCTATCAGCCCCAGCATTTT
CDR3aa: CASSEETGGYQPQHF
d_gene: TRBD1
j_gene: TRBJ1-5
len: 15
v_gene: TRBV2
abundance: .

CDR3nt: TGTGCCAGCAGCCTGTCGCGGGGAGACAATGAGCAGTTCTTC
CDR3aa: CASSLSRGDNEQFF
d_gene: .
j_gene: TRBJ2-1
len: 14
v_gene: TRBV7-2
abundance: few

CDR3nt: TGCAGTGCTAGCTCAGGGCCTGAGCAGTACTTC
CDR3aa: CSASSGPEQYF
d_gene: .
j_gene: TRBJ2-7
len: 11
v_gene: TRBV20-1
abundance: .

CDR3nt: TGTGCCAGCAGTGAACCCTACACAGATACGCAGTATTTT
CDR3aa: CASSEPYTDTQYF
d_gene: .
j_gene: TRBJ2-3
len: 13
v_gene: TRBV25-1
abundance: many

CDR3nt: TGCGCCAGCAGCTTGCTGGGACAGCAAACCTACGAGCAGTACTTC
CDR3aa: CASSLLGQQTYEQYF
d_gene: TRBD1
j_gene: TRBJ2-7
len: 15
v_gene: TRBV5-1
abundance: .

CDR3nt: TGTGCCAGCAGCTTAGATTCGACAGGTGGAGATACGCAGTATTTT
CDR3aa: CASSLDSTGGDTQYF
d_gene: .
j_gene: TRBJ2-3
len: 15
v_gene: TRBV7-2
abundance: .

CDR3nt: TGTGCCTGGAGTGTCTCCGGGTCTGGGGCCAACGTCCTGACTTTC
CDR3aa: CAWSVSGSGANVLTF
d_gene: .
j_gene: TRBJ2-6
len: 15
v_gene: TRBV30
abundance: .

CDR3nt: TGTGCCAGCAGTGTGTGGAGCGGGAGTGGTGAGCAGTTCTTC
CDR3aa: CASSVWSGSGEQFF
d_gene: TRBD2
j_gene: TRBJ2-1
len: 14
v_gene: TRBV6-4
abundance: few

CDR3nt: TGTGCCAGCAGCCCCAGAGAGCAAGGGAGCAAACGAGAGACCCAGTACTTC
CDR3aa: CASSPREQGSKRETQYF
d_gene: .
j_gene: TRBJ2-5
len: 17
v_gene: TRBV7-9
abundance: .

CDR3nt: TGCGCCAGCAGTTCCGGGACAGCAGCAGAGACCCAGTACTTC
CDR3aa: CASSSGTAAETQYF
d_gene: TRBD1
j_gene: TRBJ2-5
len: 14
v_gene: TRBV5-1
abundance: .

CDR3nt: TGTGCCAGCAGCTTCACTAGTGGGGACACAGATACGCAGTATTTT
CDR3aa: CASSFTSGDTDTQYF
d_gene: .
j_gene: TRBJ2-3
len: 15
v_gene: TRBV7-3
abundance: few

CDR3nt: TGTGCCAGCAGCCGTAGCGGGACCCCCTACAATGAGCAGTTCTTC
CDR3aa: CASSRSGTPYNEQFF
d_gene: TRBD2
j_gene: TRBJ2-1
len: 15
v_gene: TRBV7-9
abundance: few

CDR3nt: TGTGCCAGCAGTTTGGGGGCTAGCTTCCTTAACGAGCAGTACTTC
CDR3aa: CASSLGASFLNEQYF
d_gene: .
j_gene: TRBJ2-7
len: 15
v_gene: TRBV28
abundance: few

CDR3nt: TGTGCCACCGGTCGGGTTCTGGGCAATGAGCAGTTCTTC
CDR3aa: CATGRVLGNEQFF
d_gene: .
j_gene: TRBJ2-1
len: 13
v_gene: TRBV28
abundance: few

CDR3nt: TGTGCCAGCAGCGTAGGTCTAGAGAGAGAGACCCAGTACTTC
CDR3aa: CASSVGLERETQYF
d_gene: .
j_gene: TRBJ2-5
len: 14
v_gene: TRBV9
abundance: .

CDR3nt: .
CDR3aa: CASRPSVGSGNTTYF
d_gene: .
j_gene: TRBJ1-3
len: 15
v_gene: TRBV6-5
abundance: .

CDR3nt: TGTGCCAGCAGTGGGGGCGGACAGGGGACCGACACTGAAGCTTTCTTT
CDR3aa: CASSGGGQGTDTEAFF
d_gene: TRBD1
j_gene: TRBJ1-1
len: 16
v_gene: TRBV25-1
abundance: .